Following are 30 T cell receptor beta chains from one sample sequenced in a study of response to subunit inactivated influenza vaccine. TCRdb used MiXCR to reprocess the RT-PCR reads, holding one entry per CDR3 protein. Found here are approximately 570,000 distinct CDR3 sequences, approximately 7.1% of them singletons; the top ten hold roughly 13%. Here the sequenced sample was PBMCs from blood, taken less than 30 months after vaccination. Every receptor here comes from a man in his fifties or sixties who received an inactivated influenza vaccine.

This clonotype turned up a few times. The chain employs TRBV5-4 and TRBJ1-2; D is uncertain. CDR1 is SGHNT and CDR2 is YYREEE in the germline V gene (reference sequence). The CDR3 is 14 residues long. Trimming took off 0 bases at V and 3 bases at J, with 9 bases between the two ends. For the CDR3, the DNA is TGTGCCAGCAGCTTGGGATCGGATTACTATGGCTACACCTTC. It translates to CASSLGSDYYGYTF.

Comment on this clonotype: A much larger clone sits a single nucleotide away, making a read error possible. This rearrangement joins TRBV5-1 to TRBJ2-7; 7 bases fit TRBD1. With V trimmed by 1 base and J by 1 base, 2 bases remained unmatched. Germline V gene data show CDR1 as SGHRS and CDR2 as YFSETQ. The CDR3 totals 14 residues. For the CDR3, the DNA is TGCGCCAGCAGCTTGTGGGGACAGTCCTACGAGCAGTACTTC. Amino acids: CASSLWGQSYEQYF.

In its sample, this clonotype was seen a few times. The chain recombines TRBV20-1 with TRBJ1-1; D gene unclear. This CDR3 region has 14 residues. Per the germline V gene, CDR1 is DFQATT and CDR2 is SNEGSKA (reference sequence). V shed 0 bases and J shed 2 bases, with 10 bases lying between them. The CDR3 DNA follows: TGCAGTGCTAGAGATGGGCCCTATAACACTGAAGCTTTCTTT. It codes for CSARDGPYNTEAFF.

At least ten counts were recorded for this clonotype. The CDR3 nucleotides read TGTGCCAGCAGTTTAATTTCAGCAGGGGGCTTGGATGGCTACACCTTC. Amino acids: CASSLISAGGLDGYTF. The gene calls are TRBV12-3 or TRBV12-4 and TRBJ1-2; 8 bases agree with TRBD1. The CDR3 has 16 residues. V lost 2 bases, J lost 6 bases, and 11 bases stayed unmatched.

This clonotype has at least ten counts. The V gene is TRBV29-1, the J gene TRBJ1-1; possibly TRBD1 for D (6 bases). The V end was cut by 4 bases, the J end by 1 base, with 10 bases between. This CDR3 region has 13 residues. CDR1 is SQVTM, CDR2 ANQGSEA, per germline. The CDR3 DNA sequence: TGCAGCGTTGCGACAGGATCGAACACTGAAGCTTTCTTT. Translating it yields CSVATGSNTEAFF.

V usage is TRBV30 and J usage is TRBJ2-1; no definite D call. The CDR3 contains 11 residues. Per the germline V gene, CDR1 is GTSNPN and CDR2 is SVGIG (reference sequence). V was trimmed by 1 base and J by 9 bases, leaving 7 bases between them. The CDR3 nucleotides are TGTGCCTGGAGTGAGCGTTCTGAGCAGTTCTTC. Translation: CAWSERSEQFF. Looking up the rest from reference TRBV30 and TRBJ2-1 gives the full variable domain: SQTIHQWPATLVQPVGSPLSLECTVEGTSNPNLYWYRQAAGRGLQLLFYSVGIGQISSEVPQNLSASRPQDRQFILSSKKLLLSDSGFYLCAWSERSEQFFGPGTRLTVL.

This clonotype appeared a few times. CDR3 sequence: CASSRMLPGLAGGVDKNIQYF. Here the CDR3 DNA reads TGTGCCAGCAGCCGAATGCTCCCGGGACTAGCGGGGGGAGTGGACAAAAACATTCAGTACTTC. This sequence joins TRBV3-1 and TRBJ2-4, with 15 bases matching TRBD2. The CDR3 is 21 residues long. Trimming at V came to 4 bases and at J to 3 bases, leaving 16 bases not matched to a gene. CDR1 is LGHDT, CDR2 YNNKEL, per germline (reference sequence).

A note on this clonotype: This may arise from a read error, as a much more abundant clone is one base away. This chain links TRBV5-1 with TRBJ1-5; TRBD1 matches 7 bases. Germline V gives CDR1 SGHRS, CDR2 YFSETQ. This CDR3 comprises 15 residues. CDR3 residues: CACSFTGDGNQPQHF. In DNA, the CDR3 is TGCGCCTGCAGCTTTACAGGGGATGGCAATCAGCCCCAGCATTTT.

This clonotype was seen ten or more times. J is TRBJ2-3 and V is TRBV20-1; 10 bases align to TRBD2. The ends lost 3 bases at V and 5 bases at J; junction bases unmatched: 11. The CDR3 sequence is 16 residues long. Germline V gives CDR1 DFQATT, CDR2 SNEGSKA (reference sequence). The CDR3 loop reads CSASVGSGRRGDTQYF. Here the CDR3 DNA reads TGCAGTGCTAGCGTAGGTAGCGGGAGGAGGGGAGATACGCAGTATTTT.

The rearrangement joins TRBV6-1 to TRBJ2-5, with TRBD2 identical over 10 bases. The V gene end was trimmed by 3 bases and the J gene end by 5 bases; junction bases not matched to a gene: 3. The length of the CDR3 is 14 residues. Germline V gene sequence: CDR1 MNHNS, CDR2 SASEGT. DNA for the CDR3: TGTGCCAGCAGTGACAGCGGGGGGGCCGAGACCCAGTACTTC. Its protein is CASSDSGGAETQYF.

This clonotype was counted ten times or more. The chain employs TRBV10-3 and TRBJ2-2, with D uncertain. The ends were cut back, 3 bases at V and 2 bases at J, with 7 bases in the middle. The CDR3 covers 14 residues. Germline assignment: CDR1 ENHRY and CDR2 SYGVKD. The CDR3 nucleotides read TGTGCCATCAGTGAACAAACTAACACCGGGGAGCTGTTTTTT. Translating gives CAISEQTNTGELFF.

Many counts were recorded for this clonotype. The chain recombines TRBV6-5 with TRBJ1-1; D unclear. The CDR3 is made up of 14 amino acids. Germline CDR1 and CDR2: MNHEY and SVGAGI. V was clipped by 0 bases and J by 4 bases, with 9 bases between them. This CDR3 reads CASSYSNRFTEAFF. The DNA of the CDR3 is TGTGCCAGCAGTTACTCGAATCGGTTCACTGAAGCTTTCTTT.

There are a few counts of this clonotype. This CDR3 is CSALRGRIGETQYF. The CDR3 nucleotides are TGCAGTGCTCTCAGGGGGCGCATCGGGGAGACCCAGTACTTC. The V call is TRBV20-1, the J call TRBJ2-5; 8 nucleotides match TRBD1. The CDR3 has 14 residues. The germline V gene encodes CDR1 DFQATT and CDR2 SNEGSKA (reference sequence). V lost 5 bases to trimming and J lost 5 bases; unmatched junction nucleotides: 10.

This clonotype has a handful of counts. This CDR3 is CASSQFWRTGELHEQYF. CDR3 DNA sequence: TGCGCCAGCAGCCAATTTTGGCGTACAGGGGAACTCCACGAGCAGTACTTC. V and J are TRBV4-3 and TRBJ2-7, with 7 nucleotides matching TRBD1. In germline, CDR1 is LGHNA, CDR2 YSLEER. The V and J ends lost 2 bases and 5 bases, in that order; junction bases with no gene match: 15. The CDR3 covers 17 residues.

The sample holds many counts of this clonotype. This chain joins TRBV20-1 and TRBJ2-1, with 7 bases that match TRBD1. Germline loops: CDR1 DFQATT, CDR2 SNEGSKA (reference sequence). The CDR3 is 15 residues long. V lost 3 bases and J lost 8; bases outside the gene matches: 13. The CDR3 DNA follows: TGCAGTGCTAGGGCTGACAGGGTACAGTTACATGAGCAGTTCTTC. Protein: CSARADRVQLHEQFF.

Ten or more counts support this clonotype. DNA for the CDR3: TGCAGTGTTCTACTAGCGAGCGGGAGGGTCGATGAGCAGTTCTTC. It encodes CSVLLASGRVDEQFF. The J gene is TRBJ2-1, the V gene TRBV20-1, with 10 bases fitting TRBD2. The V gene end was trimmed by 7 bases and the J gene end by 8 bases; junction bases not matched to a gene: 14. There are 15 residues in the CDR3. From germline, CDR1 is DFQATT and CDR2 SNEGSKA (reference sequence).

The chain employs TRBV3-1 and TRBJ1-1; TRBD1 might be the D (5 bases). Trimming cost V 1 base and J 8 bases, with 11 bases left between them. From germline, CDR1 is LGHDT and CDR2 YNNKEL (reference sequence). The CDR3 extends over 13 amino acids. The CDR3: CASSQVSRTEAFF. DNA of the CDR3: TGTGCCAGCAGCCAAGTATCCCGGACAGAAGCTTTCTTT.

The V call is TRBV20-1, the J call TRBJ2-7, with 10 bases fitting TRBD2. The V gene end was trimmed by 8 bases and the J gene end by 3 bases; junction bases not matched to a gene: 13. Germline V gene lookup returns CDR1 DFQATT and CDR2 SNEGSKA (reference sequence). The CDR3 length is 15 residues. CDR3 region: CSTMGPSGRDYEQYF. DNA for the CDR3: TGCAGTACTATGGGTCCCAGCGGGAGGGACTACGAGCAGTACTTC.

This clonotype came up a few times. This sequence joins TRBV6-2 or TRBV6-3 and TRBJ2-1, with D uncertain. The germline V gene encodes CDR1 MNHEY and CDR2 SVGEGT. The CDR3 spans 12 residues. The V end was cut by 2 bases, the J end by 4 bases, with 3 bases between. CDR3 amino acids: CASSYEYNEQFF. The CDR3 nucleotides are TGTGCCAGCAGTTACGAATACAATGAGCAGTTCTTC.

The sample holds a few counts of this clonotype. The J gene is TRBJ1-5, the V gene TRBV3-1; D remains ambiguous. Per the germline V gene, CDR1 is LGHDT and CDR2 is YNNKEL (reference sequence). This CDR3 spans 14 amino acids. Trimming took off 0 bases at V and 3 bases at J, with 6 bases between the two ends. The CDR3 loop reads CASSQDGDNQPQHF. The CDR3 nucleotides are TGTGCCAGCAGCCAAGATGGGGACAATCAGCCCCAGCATTTT. Based on the CDR3 plus reference TRBV3-1 and TRBJ1-5, the full variable domain is DTAVSQTPKYLVTQMGNDKSIKCEQNLGHDTMYWYKQDSKKFLKIMFSYNNKELIINETVPNRFSPKSPDKAHLNLHINSLELGDSAVYFCASSQDGDNQPQHFGDGTRLSIL.

The chain uses TRBV20-1 and TRBJ2-7; 13 bases map to TRBD2. The CDR3 sequence is 14 residues long. Germline assignment: CDR1 DFQATT and CDR2 SNEGSKA (reference sequence). The V and J ends lost 4 bases and 3 bases, in that order; junction bases with no gene match: 3. The CDR3: CSATRLAGGYEQYF. CDR3 nucleotide sequence: TGCAGTGCTACCCGACTAGCGGGAGGCTACGAGCAGTACTTC.

This clonotype was counted ten times or more. The germline gene is not matched at one end of the junction; a read error may be the cause. The rearrangement links TRBV20-1 to TRBJ2-3; no firm D call. This CDR3 is built from 14 residues. CDR1 DFQATT and CDR2 SNEGSKA come from the germline V gene (reference sequence). CDR3 sequence reads: CSVRTTDSTDTQYF. The CDR3 DNA is TGCAGTGTTAGAACGACGGATAGCACAGATACGCAGTATTTT.

This clonotype was recorded at least ten times. The rearrangement joins TRBV3-1 to TRBJ2-2; no definite D call. The V end lost 3 bases, the J end lost 7 bases, and 12 bases lay between the germline ends. Germline CDR1 is LGHDT and CDR2 is YNNKEL (reference sequence). The CDR3 has 14 amino acids. The CDR3: CASSHSIVGGELFF. The CDR3, as DNA: TGTGCCAGCAGCCATTCTATCGTAGGCGGGGAGCTGTTTTTT.

The rearrangement links TRBV7-2 to TRBJ1-1; the D gene is possibly TRBD1 (6 bases). Germline V CDR1 and CDR2: SGHTA, FQGNSA. The CDR3 contains 15 residues. V was pared by 5 bases and J by 0 bases, with 13 bases between. The CDR3 region has the DNA TGTGCCAGCAGCACCTGGACAGCTATGAACACTGAAGCTTTCTTT. It yields the protein CASSTWTAMNTEAFF.

This sequence joins TRBV6-1 and TRBJ2-7; the match to TRBD1 covers 7 bases. CDR3 length: 14 residues. Germline values: CDR1 MNHNS, CDR2 SASEGT. The J segment lost 3 bases and the V segment lost 5 bases, leaving 7 bases of the junction unmatched. As DNA, the CDR3 is TGTGCCAGCAGTCCTGACAGGGCGATCTACGAGCAGTACTTC. It is translated as CASSPDRAIYEQYF.

This clonotype has a handful of counts. This sequence may be a read error, since a much larger clone differs from it by one base. V gene TRBV25-1 combines with J gene TRBJ2-3; D unresolved. The CDR3 runs to 14 residues. Germline loops: CDR1 MGHDK, CDR2 SYGVNS. CDR3 sequence reads: CARSEFRTADTQYF. The CDR3 DNA reads TGTGCCCGCAGTGAATTTAGGACGGCAGATACGCAGTATTTT.

This chain links TRBV10-3 with TRBJ2-1, with 11 bases that match TRBD2. The CDR3 is 16 amino acids. V trimming: 10 bases; J trimming: 4 bases; junction bases outside the gene matches: 12. Germline V gene data show CDR1 as ENHRY and CDR2 as SYGVKD. CDR3 loop: CATTGLAGNTYNEQFF. In DNA, the CDR3 is TGTGCCACCACCGGACTAGCGGGCAATACTTACAATGAGCAGTTCTTC.

This clonotype occurred many times. The chain joins TRBV12-3 or TRBV12-4 to TRBJ2-7; no clear D gene. The V end lost 1 base, the J end lost 3 bases, and 16 bases lay between the germline ends. The CDR3 contains 16 residues. CDR3 loop: CASSLEGRLVGYEQYF. CDR3 bases: TGTGCCAGCAGTTTAGAAGGGCGGCTGGTCGGCTACGAGCAGTACTTC.

This clonotype was seen a few times. The chain has TRBV10-2 and TRBJ2-7; a weak D match, TRBD2 (6 bases). V lost 7 bases, J lost 3 bases, and 19 bases lay in between. Germline loops: CDR1 WSHSY, CDR2 SAAADI. This CDR3 has 15 residues. The CDR3 spells CASKMGGNRHYEQYF. CDR3 coding DNA: TGCGCCAGCAAAATGGGGGGAAACAGACACTACGAGCAGTACTTC.

This sequence joins TRBV6-5 and TRBJ1-1; D is ambiguous. The germline V gene has CDR1 MNHEY and CDR2 SVGAGI. Deletions cut 0 bases from V and 4 bases from J, with 12 bases between. The CDR3 consists of 15 residues. The CDR3 nucleotides are TGTGCCAGCAGTTACTCGGGCAGGCTCGGCACTGAAGCTTTCTTT. This encodes CASSYSGRLGTEAFF.